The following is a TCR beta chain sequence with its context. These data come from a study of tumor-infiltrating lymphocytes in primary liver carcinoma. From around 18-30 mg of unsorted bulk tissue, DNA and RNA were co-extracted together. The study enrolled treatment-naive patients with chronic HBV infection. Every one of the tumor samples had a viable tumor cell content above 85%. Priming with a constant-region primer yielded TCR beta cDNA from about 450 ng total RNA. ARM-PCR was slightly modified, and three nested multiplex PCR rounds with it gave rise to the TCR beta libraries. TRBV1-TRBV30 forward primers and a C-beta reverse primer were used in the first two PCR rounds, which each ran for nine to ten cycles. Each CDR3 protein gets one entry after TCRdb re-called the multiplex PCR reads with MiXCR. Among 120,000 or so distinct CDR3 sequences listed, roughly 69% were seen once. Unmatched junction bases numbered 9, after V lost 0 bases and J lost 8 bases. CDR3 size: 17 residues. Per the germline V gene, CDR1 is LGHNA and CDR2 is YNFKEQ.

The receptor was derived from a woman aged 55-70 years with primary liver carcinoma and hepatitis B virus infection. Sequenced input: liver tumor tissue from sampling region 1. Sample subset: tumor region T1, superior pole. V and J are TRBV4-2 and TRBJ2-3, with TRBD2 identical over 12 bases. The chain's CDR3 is CASSQEASGRAPITQYF. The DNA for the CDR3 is TGTGCCAGCAGCCAAGAGGCTAGCGGGAGGGCACCGATTACGCAGTATTTT.